The sample holds a few counts of the clone carrying this T cell receptor beta chain. Its specificity is unknown. The sample belongs to a study of cytomegalovirus exposure and HLA in healthy donors. Study conclusions and caveats: It was approximately 170 TCR beta chains that were listed as cytomegalovirus-associated. Per a later analysis, approximately 16,000 TCR beta sequences showed association with HLA alleles at 0.05 false discovery rate.

Germline CDR1 is SGHDT and CDR2 is YYEEEE. CDR3 length equals 16 residues. V was clipped by 0 bases and J by 6 bases, with 16 bases between them. In the PCR, 60 Vbeta and 13 Jbeta primers were used. Repertoires were generated with immunoSEQ multiplex PCR, while TCRdb's copy carries only in-frame clones and drops some. The table records about 100,000 clones, approximately 85% of them present only once. The rearrangement links TRBV5-6 to TRBJ2-1; TRBD1 is a possible D gene (6 bases). This receptor was obtained from a man aged 30 to 45 in good health and CMV-seronegative. Sequenced material: PBMCs. The CDR3 loop is CASSLGVARGGNEQFF. CDR3 coding DNA: TGTGCCAGCAGCTTGGGGGTAGCGAGAGGGGGCAATGAGCAGTTCTTC. The whole variable domain, remainder taken from reference TRBV5-6 and TRBJ2-1, is DAGVTQSPTHLIKTRGQQVTLRCSPKSGHDTVSWYQQALGQGPQFIFQYYEEEERQRGNFPDRFSGHQFPNYSSELNVNALLLGDSALYLCASSLGVARGGNEQFFGPGTRLTVL.